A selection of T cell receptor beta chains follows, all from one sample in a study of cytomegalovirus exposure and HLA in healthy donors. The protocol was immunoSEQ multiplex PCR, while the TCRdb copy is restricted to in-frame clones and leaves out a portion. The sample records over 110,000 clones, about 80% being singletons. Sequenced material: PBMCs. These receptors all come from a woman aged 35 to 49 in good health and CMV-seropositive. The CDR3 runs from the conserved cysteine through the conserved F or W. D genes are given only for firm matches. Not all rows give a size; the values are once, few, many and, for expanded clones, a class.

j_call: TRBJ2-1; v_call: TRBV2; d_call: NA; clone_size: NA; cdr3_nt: TGTGCCAGCAGCCGGGATCGCGATGAGCAGTTCTTC; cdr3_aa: CASSRDRDEQFF
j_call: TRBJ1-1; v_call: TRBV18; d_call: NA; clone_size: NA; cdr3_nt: TGTGCCAGCTCACCATCCCGGGACACTGAAGCTTTCTTT; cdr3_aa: CASSPSRDTEAFF
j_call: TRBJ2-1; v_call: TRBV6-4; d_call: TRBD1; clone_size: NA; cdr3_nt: TGTGCCAGCAGTGACAGCGGGACAGGGGACTCGGAGCAGTTCTTC; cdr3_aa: CASSDSGTGDSEQFF
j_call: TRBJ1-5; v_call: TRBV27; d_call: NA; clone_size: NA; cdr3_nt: TGTGCCAGCAGTTTGGGGGGGTATAGCAATCAGCCCCAGCATTTT; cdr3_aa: CASSLGGYSNQPQHF
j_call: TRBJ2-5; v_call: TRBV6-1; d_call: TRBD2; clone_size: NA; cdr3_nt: TGTGCCAGCAGCCCTAGCGGGAGTATCTCCTACGGGCAGTACTTC; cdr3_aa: CASSPSGSISYGQYF
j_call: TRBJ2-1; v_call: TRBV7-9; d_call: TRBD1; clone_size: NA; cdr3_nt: TGTGCCAGCAGTCCCCGGGACAGGGTTGGAGGGTTAACCAATGAGCAGTTCTTC; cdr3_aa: CASSPRDRVGGLTNEQFF
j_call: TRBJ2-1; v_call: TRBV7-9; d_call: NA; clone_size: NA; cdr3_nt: TGTGCCAGCAGCTTCACCCCTATCCAGTTCTTC; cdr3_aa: CASSFTPIQFF
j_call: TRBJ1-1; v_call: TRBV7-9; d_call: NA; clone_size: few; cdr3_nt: TGTGCCAGCAGCCCGTTGACAGGATACACTGAAGCTTTCTTT; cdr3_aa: CASSPLTGYTEAFF
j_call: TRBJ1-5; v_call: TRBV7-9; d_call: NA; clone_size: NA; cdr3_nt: TGTGCCAGCAGCTTATCAGGTTATGGGCAGCCCCAGCATTTT; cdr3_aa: CASSLSGYGQPQHF
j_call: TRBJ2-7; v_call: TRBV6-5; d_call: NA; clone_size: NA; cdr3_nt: TGTGCCAGCAGTACAACAGGGTCACACCTCTACGAGCAGTACTTC; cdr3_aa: CASSTTGSHLYEQYF
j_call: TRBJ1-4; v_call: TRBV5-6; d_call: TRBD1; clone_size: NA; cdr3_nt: TGTGCCAGCAGCGCTTACAGGGGAGTGAGGGAAAAACTGTTTTTT; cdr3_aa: CASSAYRGVREKLFF
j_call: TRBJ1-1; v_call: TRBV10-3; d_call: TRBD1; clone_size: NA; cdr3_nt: TGTGCCACAAGGACAGGGGCTGAAGCTTTCTTT; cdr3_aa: CATRTGAEAFF
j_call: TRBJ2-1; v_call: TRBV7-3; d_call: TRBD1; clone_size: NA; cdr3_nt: TGTGCCAGCAGCCTAGGACAGGGGAAATACAATGAGCAGTTCTTC; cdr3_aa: CASSLGQGKYNEQFF
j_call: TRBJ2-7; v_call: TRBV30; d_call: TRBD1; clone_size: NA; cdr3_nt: TGTGCCTGGAGCCGGGACAGGTTGTACGAGCAGTACTTC; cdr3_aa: CAWSRDRLYEQYF
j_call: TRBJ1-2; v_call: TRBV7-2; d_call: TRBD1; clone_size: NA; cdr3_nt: TGTGCCAGCAGCTTAGTTTCTGGACAGGGCTACTATGGCTACACCTTC; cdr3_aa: CASSLVSGQGYYGYTF
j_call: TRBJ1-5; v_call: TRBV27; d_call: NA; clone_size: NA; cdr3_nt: TGTGCCAGCAGTCCAGCGGCGGGCCTATATAGCAATCAGCCCCAGCATTTT; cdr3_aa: CASSPAAGLYSNQPQHF
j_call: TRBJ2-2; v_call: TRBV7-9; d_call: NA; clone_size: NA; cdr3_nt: TGTGCCAGCAGCCTTAGTGGGGAGCTGTTTTTT; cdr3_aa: CASSLSGELFF
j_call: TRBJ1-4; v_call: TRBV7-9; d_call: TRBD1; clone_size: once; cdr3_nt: TGTGCCAGCAGCTTACAGGGGGCGCCCACTAATGAAAAACTGTTTTTT; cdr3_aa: CASSLQGAPTNEKLFF
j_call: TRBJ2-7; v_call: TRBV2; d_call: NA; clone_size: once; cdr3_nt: TGTGCCAGCAGTGAGACAGAGACCTACGAGCAGTACTTC; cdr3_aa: CASSETETYEQYF
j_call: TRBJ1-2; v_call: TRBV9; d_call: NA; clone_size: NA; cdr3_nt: TGTGCCAGCAGCGTAGTGGGTAGCGGCTACACCTTC; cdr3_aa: CASSVVGSGYTF
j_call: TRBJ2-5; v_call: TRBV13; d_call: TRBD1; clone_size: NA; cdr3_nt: TGTGCCAGCAGCTACCGGGACAGCCAAGAGACCCAGTACTTC; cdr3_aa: CASSYRDSQETQYF
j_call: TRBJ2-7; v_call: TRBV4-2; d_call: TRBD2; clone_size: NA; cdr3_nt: TGTGCCAGCAGCCCTCGGGCGGGGGGTCCCTACGAGCAGTACTTC; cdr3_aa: CASSPRAGGPYEQYF
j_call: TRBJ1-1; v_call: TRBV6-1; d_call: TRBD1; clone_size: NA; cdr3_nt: TGTGCCAGCAGTAAAGGGACAGTGAACACTGAAGCTTTCTTT; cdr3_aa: CASSKGTVNTEAFF
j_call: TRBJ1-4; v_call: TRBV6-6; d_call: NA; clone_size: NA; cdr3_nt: TGTGCCAGCAGTCAACAGGGCCTTAATGAAAAACTGTTTTTT; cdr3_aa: CASSQQGLNEKLFF
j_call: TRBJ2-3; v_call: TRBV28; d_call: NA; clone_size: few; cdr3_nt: TGTGCCAGCAGTACGGTAGTGATAGATACGCAGTATTTT; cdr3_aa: CASSTVVIDTQYF
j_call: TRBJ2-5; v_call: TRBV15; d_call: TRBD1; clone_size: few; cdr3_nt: TGTGCCACCAGCAGAGACGGGACAGCAGAAGAGACCCAGTACTTC; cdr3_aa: CATSRDGTAEETQYF
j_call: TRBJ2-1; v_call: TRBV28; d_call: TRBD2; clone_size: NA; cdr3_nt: TGTGCCAGCAGTTACGTAATCTGGCGGGAGGCTAATAATGAGCAGTTCTTC; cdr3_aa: CASSYVIWREANNEQFF
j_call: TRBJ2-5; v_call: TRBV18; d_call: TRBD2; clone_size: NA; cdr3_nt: TGTGCCAGCTCACCAATGGCTAGCGGGAGATTAAAAGAGACCCAGTACTTC; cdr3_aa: CASSPMASGRLKETQYF
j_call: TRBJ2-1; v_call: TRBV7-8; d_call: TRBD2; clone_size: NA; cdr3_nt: TGTGCCAGCAGCTTGGTTCGCGGGAGGGAAGATGAGCAGTTCTTC; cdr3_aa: CASSLVRGREDEQFF
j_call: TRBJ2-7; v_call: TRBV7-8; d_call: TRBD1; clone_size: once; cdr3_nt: TGTGCCAGCAGCCGACAGGGGGCGAGATCCTACGAGCAGTACTTC; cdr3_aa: CASSRQGARSYEQYF
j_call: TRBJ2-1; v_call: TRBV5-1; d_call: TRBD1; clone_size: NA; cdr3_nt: TGCGCCAGCAGCTTGGAACAGGGGGCGGATGAGCAGTTCTTC; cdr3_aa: CASSLEQGADEQFF
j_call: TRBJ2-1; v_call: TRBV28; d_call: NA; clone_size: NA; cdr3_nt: TGTGCCAGCAGCCGAATGGGATCGGGAGTGTACAATGAGCAGTTCTTC; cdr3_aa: CASSRMGSGVYNEQFF
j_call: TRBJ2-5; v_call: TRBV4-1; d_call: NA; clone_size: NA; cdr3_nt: TGCGCCAGCAGCCAAGACAGGGGCCAAGAGACCCAGTACTTC; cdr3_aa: CASSQDRGQETQYF
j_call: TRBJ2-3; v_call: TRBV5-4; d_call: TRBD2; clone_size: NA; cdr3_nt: TGTGCCAGCAGCTCGAAGCGGGAGGGCCCAGATACGCAGTATTTT; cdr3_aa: CASSSKREGPDTQYF
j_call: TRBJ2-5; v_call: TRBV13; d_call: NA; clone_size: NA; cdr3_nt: TGTGCCAGCAGCTTAGCCACGGCGGGAGAGACCCAGTACTTC; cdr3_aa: CASSLATAGETQYF
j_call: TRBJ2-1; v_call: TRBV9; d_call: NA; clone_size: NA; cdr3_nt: TGTGCCAGCAGCGTAGGGGGCAAAAACAATGAGCAGTTCTTC; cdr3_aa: CASSVGGKNNEQFF
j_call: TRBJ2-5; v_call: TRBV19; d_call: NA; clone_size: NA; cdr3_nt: TGTGCCAGTAGTATAGATCCCAGGGGACAGACCCAGTACTTC; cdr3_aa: CASSIDPRGQTQYF
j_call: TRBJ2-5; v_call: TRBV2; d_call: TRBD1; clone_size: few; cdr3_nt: TGTGCCAGCAGCCCGGGACAGACCCAAGAGACCCAGTACTTC; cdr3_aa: CASSPGQTQETQYF
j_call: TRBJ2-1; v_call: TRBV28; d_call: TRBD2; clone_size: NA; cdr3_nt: TGTGCCAGTGGAAGCGGGAGCATCAGTGAGCAGTTCTTC; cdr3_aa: CASGSGSISEQFF
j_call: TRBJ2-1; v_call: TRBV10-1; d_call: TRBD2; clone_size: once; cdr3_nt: TGCGCCAGCAGTGAGATTCGTAAAGCTAGCGGGAGCTCCTACAATGAGCAGTTCTTC; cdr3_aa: CASSEIRKASGSSYNEQFF
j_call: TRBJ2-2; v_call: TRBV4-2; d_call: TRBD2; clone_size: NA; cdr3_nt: TGTGCCAGCAGCCAAGTACTAGCGGGACCGGCGGGGGAGCTGTTTTTT; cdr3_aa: CASSQVLAGPAGELFF
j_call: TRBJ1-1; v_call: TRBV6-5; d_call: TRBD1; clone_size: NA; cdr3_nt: TGTGCCAGCAGACAGGGGTCAAACACTGAAGCTTTCTTT; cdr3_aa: CASRQGSNTEAFF
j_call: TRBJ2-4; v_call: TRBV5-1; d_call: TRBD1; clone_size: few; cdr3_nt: TGCGCCAGCAGCTTGATCAGGGGGACGGACATTCAGTACTTC; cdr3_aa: CASSLIRGTDIQYF
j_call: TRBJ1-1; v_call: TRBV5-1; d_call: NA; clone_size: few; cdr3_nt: TGCGCCAGCCGAAACCAGGGAATGAACACTGAAGCTTTCTTT; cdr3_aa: CASRNQGMNTEAFF
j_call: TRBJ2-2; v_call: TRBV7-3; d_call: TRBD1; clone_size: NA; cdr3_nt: TGTGCCAGCAGTTCCCAGGGGGCCACGAACACCGGGGAGCTGTTTTTT; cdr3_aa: CASSSQGATNTGELFF